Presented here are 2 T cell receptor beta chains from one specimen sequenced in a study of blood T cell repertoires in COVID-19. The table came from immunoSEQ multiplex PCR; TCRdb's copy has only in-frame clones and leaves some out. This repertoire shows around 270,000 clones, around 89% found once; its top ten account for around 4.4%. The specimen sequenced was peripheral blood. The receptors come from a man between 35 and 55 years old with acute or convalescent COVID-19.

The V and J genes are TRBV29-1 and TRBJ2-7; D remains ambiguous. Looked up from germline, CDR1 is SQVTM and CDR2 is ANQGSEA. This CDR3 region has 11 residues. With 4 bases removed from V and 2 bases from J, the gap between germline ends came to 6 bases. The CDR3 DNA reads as TGCAGCGTTGCACATACCTACGAGCAGTACTTC. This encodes CSVAHTYEQYF.

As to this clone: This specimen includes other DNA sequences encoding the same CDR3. CDR3 residues: CASSLGGGTDTQYF. In DNA form, the CDR3 reads TGCGCCAGCAGCTTGGGGGGCGGCACAGATACGCAGTATTTT. V and J are TRBV5-1 and TRBJ2-3; D is perhaps TRBD1 (5 bases). CDR3 length: 14 amino acids. V shed 0 bases and J shed 1 base, with 6 bases lying between them. Germline assignment: CDR1 SGHRS and CDR2 YFSETQ.